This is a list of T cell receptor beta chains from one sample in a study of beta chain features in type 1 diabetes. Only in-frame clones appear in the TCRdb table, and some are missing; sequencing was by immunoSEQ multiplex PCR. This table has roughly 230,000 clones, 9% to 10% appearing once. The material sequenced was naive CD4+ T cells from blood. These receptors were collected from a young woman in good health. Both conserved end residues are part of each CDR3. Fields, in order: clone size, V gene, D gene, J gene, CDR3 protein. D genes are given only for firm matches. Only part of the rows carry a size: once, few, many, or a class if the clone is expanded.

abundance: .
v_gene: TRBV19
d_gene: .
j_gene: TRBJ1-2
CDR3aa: CASRQIGDYYGYTF

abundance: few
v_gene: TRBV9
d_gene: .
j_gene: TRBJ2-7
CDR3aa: CASSVSDRTYEQYF

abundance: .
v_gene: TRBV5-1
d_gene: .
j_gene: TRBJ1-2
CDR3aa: CASSLRAETANYGYTF

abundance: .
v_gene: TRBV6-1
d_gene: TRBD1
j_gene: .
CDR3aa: CASKRGHEQYF

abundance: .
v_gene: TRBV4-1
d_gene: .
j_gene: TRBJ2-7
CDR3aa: CASSQPDSLGYEQYF

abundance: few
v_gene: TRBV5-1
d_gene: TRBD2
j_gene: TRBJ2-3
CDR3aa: CASSLPLAGSTDTQYF

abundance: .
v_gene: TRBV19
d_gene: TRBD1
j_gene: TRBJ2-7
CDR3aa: CASSQDRDYEQYF

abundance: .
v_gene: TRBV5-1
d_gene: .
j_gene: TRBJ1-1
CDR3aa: CASSLGGGANTEAFF

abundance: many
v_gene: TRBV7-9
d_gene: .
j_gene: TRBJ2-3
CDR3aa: CATNAEDTQYF

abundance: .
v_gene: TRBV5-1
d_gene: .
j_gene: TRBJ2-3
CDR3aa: CASSLDTRTDTQYF

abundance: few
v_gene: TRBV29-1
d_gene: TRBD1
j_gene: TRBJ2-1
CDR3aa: CSVERTGLYNEQFF

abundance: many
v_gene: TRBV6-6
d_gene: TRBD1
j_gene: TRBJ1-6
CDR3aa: CASSTRDRMDSPLHF

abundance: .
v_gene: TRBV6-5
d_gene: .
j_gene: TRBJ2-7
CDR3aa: CASSEGDEQYF

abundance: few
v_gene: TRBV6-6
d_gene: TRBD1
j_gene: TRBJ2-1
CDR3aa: CASSSGTGVLF

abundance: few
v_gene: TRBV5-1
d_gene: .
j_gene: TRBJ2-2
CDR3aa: CASRPPGENTGELFF

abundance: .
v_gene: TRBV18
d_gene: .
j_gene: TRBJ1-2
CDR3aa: CASSPPSGFNYGYTF

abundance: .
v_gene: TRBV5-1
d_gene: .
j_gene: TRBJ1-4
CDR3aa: CASSGWGGNEKLFF

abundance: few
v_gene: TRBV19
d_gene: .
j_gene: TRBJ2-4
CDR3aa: CASSLAKNIQYF

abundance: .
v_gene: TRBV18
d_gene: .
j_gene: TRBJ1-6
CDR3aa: CASSPWGADIPNKTLHF

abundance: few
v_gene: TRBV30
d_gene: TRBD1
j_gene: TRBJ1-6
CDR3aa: CAWSSPDRASLNSPLHF

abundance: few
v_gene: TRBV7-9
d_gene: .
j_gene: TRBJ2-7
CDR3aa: CASSLGGAVIRQYF

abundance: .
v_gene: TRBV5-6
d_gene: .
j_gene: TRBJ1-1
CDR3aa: CASSLGGRATEAFF

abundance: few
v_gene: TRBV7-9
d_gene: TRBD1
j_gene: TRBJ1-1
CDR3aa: CASSAVRQGAEAFF